The T cell receptor beta chain described here comes from a study of T cell responses to AZD1222 COVID-19 vaccine. Study summary: Analyses pooled second doses at about 4 or about 12 weeks.

Study-level findings and limits: Recipients of two AZD1222 doses showed rising Spike-specific TCR breadth and depth. Vaccine-associated CD4 TCRs spanned spike, dominant at 160-218 and 743-854. Unmutated variant regions are reportedly targeted by nearly half of spike-specific TCRs.

The CDR3 totals 11 residues. CDR1 and CDR2 (germline): DFQATT, SNEGSKA (reference sequence). Trimming stripped 3 bases from V and 4 bases from J, with 7 bases between. Generated by immunoSEQ multiplex PCR, the TCRdb table keeps only in-frame clones and is missing some. The sample yields 150,000 to 200,000 clones, 94% seen once. A note on this clone: Its antigen is not identified.

The chain carries TRBV20-1 and TRBJ2-7; possible D gene TRBD2, 5 bases. The source is an adult in good health. This specimen consisted of peripheral blood, obtained on day 0 of AZD1222 vaccination. Here the CDR3 reads CSARREYEQYF. The CDR3 DNA is TGCAGTGCTAGGAGGGAGTACGAGCAGTACTTC.